The 24 T cell receptor beta chains below all came from one sample that was sequenced in a study of breast tumors, draining lymph nodes, adjacent tissues. One entry per CDR3 protein results from TCRdb running MiXCR on the multiplex PCR reads. The table records under 300,000 distinct CDR3 sequences, under 40% of them present only once. Samples came from axillary lymph nodes draining the breast cancer. The sequencing input was axillary lymph node tissue. All receptors come from a female donor with breast cancer. Some clones in this sample may be carry-over from other donors' samples.

This sequence joins TRBV25-1 and TRBJ2-7, with 13 bases lining up with TRBD2. CDR1 and CDR2 from the germline V gene are MGHDK and SYGVNS. The CDR3 runs to 15 residues. The trim removed 5 bases at V and 4 bases at J, leaving 5 bases unmatched. The CDR3 sequence is CASSLGLAGVYEQYF. CDR3 coding DNA: TGTGCCAGCAGTTTAGGACTAGCGGGAGTGTACGAGCAGTACTTC.

Comments on this clonotype: This sequence may be a read error, since a much larger clone differs from it by one base. The chain has TRBV5-8 and TRBJ1-6, with 9 bases fitting TRBD1. With 0 bases clipped from V and 8 bases from J, the junction kept 12 bases outside the gene matches. Per germline, CDR1 SGHTS and CDR2 YDEGEE. This CDR3 spans 18 amino acids. This CDR3 reads CASSLVQPVGTGYSPLHF. CDR3 in DNA: TGTGCCAGCAGCTTGGTCCAGCCCGTGGGGACAGGGTATTCACCCCTCCACTTT.

Points on this clonotype: The final CDR3 position lacks the conserved phenylalanine or tryptophan, pointing to a likely read error. The limits of the CDR3 on the DNA are not certain, so only TCRdb's listed CDR3 is given. The chain links TRBV7-3 to TRBJ2-3; TRBD1, the D gene given by the table, was not confirmed from the DNA. The CDR3 is made up of 14 amino acids, end residues included. Germline V gives CDR1 SGHTA, CDR2 FQGTGA. The CDR3 here is CASSLMPASGGSHL.

This clonotype was detected many times. The chain has TRBV11-2 and TRBJ2-1, with 7 nucleotides matching TRBD1. The CDR3 consists of 14 residues. The junction had 6 bases not matched to a gene; V was cut back by 5 bases and J by 5 bases. Germline lookup yields CDR1 SGHAT and CDR2 FQNNGV. CDR3 in DNA: TGTGCCAGCAGCACCCGACAGGGTAACAATGAGCAGTTCTTC. This translates into CASSTRQGNNEQFF. Based on the CDR3 plus reference TRBV11-2 and TRBJ2-1, the full variable domain is EAGVAQSPRYKIIEKRQSVAFWCNPISGHATLYWYQQILGQGPKLLIQFQNNGVVDDSQLPKDRFSAERLKGVDSTLKIQPAKLEDSAVYLCASSTRQGNNEQFFGPGTRLTVL.

This clonotype was observed a few times. This chain uses TRBV6-2 or TRBV6-3 with TRBJ2-1, with D hard to call. Trimming left V 2 bases short and J 15 bases short, with 11 bases between. This CDR3 has 11 amino acids. Germline lookup yields CDR1 MNHEY and CDR2 SVGEGT. CDR3 amino acids: CASSYAPLLFF. CDR3 coding DNA: TGTGCCAGCAGTTACGCTCCCTTACTGTTCTTC.

V usage is TRBV3-1 and J usage is TRBJ2-1, with D unresolved. Germline values: CDR1 LGHDT, CDR2 YNNKEL (reference sequence). The CDR3 is 10 residues long. The V end lost 6 bases, the J end lost 7 bases, and 4 bases lay between the germline ends. The CDR3 here is CASRGNEQFF. CDR3 sequence (DNA): TGTGCCAGCAGGGGAAATGAGCAGTTCTTC.

This clonotype was found many times. The chain carries TRBV7-3 and TRBJ2-3; 9 positions match TRBD2. The germline CDR1 and CDR2 sequences are SGHTA and FQGTGA. This CDR3 has 17 amino acids. The V gene end was trimmed by 2 bases and the J gene end by 0 bases; junction bases not matched to a gene: 6. This CDR3 reads CASSLDSAGGSTDTQYF. CDR3 sequence (DNA): TGTGCCAGCAGCTTAGATTCGGCGGGGGGGAGCACAGATACGCAGTATTTT.

This clonotype has a count of ten or more. The J gene is TRBJ1-3, the V gene TRBV7-3, with D possibly TRBD1 on 5 matching bases. The CDR3 has 15 amino acids. Germline CDR1 and CDR2: SGHTA and FQGTGA. Trimming pared 4 bases from V and 4 bases from J, leaving 14 bases between. CDR3 loop: CASSSSGTLGNTIYF. Written as DNA, the CDR3 is TGTGCCAGCAGCTCATCCGGGACCTTAGGAAACACCATATATTTT.

This clonotype was seen at least ten times. The chain is built from TRBV25-1 and TRBJ2-5; perhaps TRBD1 as D (5 bases). V was trimmed by 6 bases and J by 7 bases, leaving 18 bases between them. Germline lookup yields CDR1 MGHDK and CDR2 SYGVNS. The length of the CDR3 is 14 residues. Here the CDR3 reads CASRVDSVIGTQYF. The CDR3 nucleotides read TGTGCCAGCAGGGTCGACAGTGTGATCGGGACCCAGTACTTC. The full variable domain, completed using reference TRBV25-1 and TRBJ2-5, is EADIYQTPRYLVIGTGKKITLECSQTMGHDKMYWYQQDPGMELHLIHYSYGVNSTEKGDLSSESTVSRIRTEHFPLTLESARPSHTSQYLCASRVDSVIGTQYFGPGTRLLVL.

Concerning this clonotype: A much larger clone is a single base away; this may be a read error. The chain is built from TRBV6-5 and TRBJ2-1, with TRBD2 as a possible D gene (6 bases). Per germline, CDR1 MNHEY and CDR2 SVGAGI. The CDR3 is 13 amino acids. Trimming pared 8 bases from V and 5 bases from J, leaving 13 bases between. In DNA, the CDR3 is TGTGCCAGCGGGACTGGCAGGGACAATGAGCAGTTCTTC. This sequence encodes CASGTGRDNEQFF.

This clonotype was recorded many times. The chain combines TRBV9 with TRBJ2-5; D might be TRBD2 (6 bases). Germline assignment: CDR1 SGDLS and CDR2 YYNGEE. CDR3 length: 14 residues. V was pared by 4 bases and J by 5 bases, with 15 bases between. The CDR3 sequence: CASSLSGRPETQYF. In DNA, the CDR3 is TGTGCCAGCAGCCTTAGCGGACGCCCCGAGACCCAGTACTTC.

The V call is TRBV2, the J call TRBJ2-1, with a tentative D call TRBD2 (6 bases). Germline CDR1 is SNHLY and CDR2 is FYNNEI. The CDR3 runs to 10 residues. V gave up 7 bases and J gave up 10 bases, with 8 bases separating them. The CDR3 here is CASMAGEQFF. CDR3 DNA: TGTGCCAGCATGGCGGGAGAGCAGTTCTTC.

This clonotype was seen repeatedly, ten times or more. J is TRBJ1-5 and V is TRBV20-1; 11 bases match TRBD1. V lost 6 bases to trimming and J lost 5 bases; unmatched junction nucleotides: 6. The CDR3 runs 14 residues. CDR1 is DFQATT, CDR2 SNEGSKA, per germline (reference sequence). The CDR3 region is CSARDRGVHQPQHF. CDR3 nucleotides: TGCAGTGCAAGGGACAGGGGGGTCCATCAGCCCCAGCATTTT.

This clonotype was counted a single time. CDR3 amino acids: CASSPSFTDTQYF. CDR3 in DNA: TGTGCCAGCAGCCCGAGTTTCACAGATACGCAGTATTTT. The J gene is TRBJ2-3, the V gene TRBV7-2; D gene ambiguous. The CDR3 has 13 residues. V lost 5 bases and J lost 2, with 8 bases in between. Germline assignment: CDR1 SGHTA and CDR2 FQGNSA. The whole variable domain, filled in from reference TRBV7-2 and TRBJ2-3, reads GAGVSQSPSNKVTEKGKDVELRCDPISGHTALYWYRQSLGQGLEFLIYFQGNSAPDKSGLPSDRFSAERTGGSVSTLTIQRTQQEDSAVYLCASSPSFTDTQYFGPGTRLTVL.

Details on this clonotype: A read error may explain this, as a much larger clone is one base away. The chain employs TRBV12-3 or TRBV12-4 and TRBJ2-1, with 8 bases identical to TRBD1. The CDR3 loop spans 14 amino acids. V gave up 3 bases and J gave up 8 bases; unmatched junction bases: 6. CDR3 coding DNA: TGTGCCAGCAGTTTCGTGGACAGGGCTGATGAGCAGTTCTTC. Amino acids: CASSFVDRADEQFF.

This clonotype was seen at least ten times. The chain has TRBV20-1 and TRBJ2-7; 7 bases are shared with TRBD1. The CDR3 has 15 residues. Germline V gene lookup returns CDR1 DFQATT and CDR2 SNEGSKA (reference sequence). With 0 bases clipped from V and 3 bases from J, the junction kept 8 bases outside the gene matches. CDR3 region: CSARDTGVASYEQYF. As DNA, the CDR3 is TGCAGTGCTAGAGACACAGGGGTGGCTAGCTACGAGCAGTACTTC.

This chain's CDR3 is CASSESASNTEAFF. DNA of the CDR3: TGCGCCAGCAGTGAGTCGGCTTCGAACACTGAAGCTTTCTTT. V gene TRBV10-1 combines with J gene TRBJ1-1; no clear D gene. The CDR3 covers 14 residues. Germline V CDR1 and CDR2: WNHNN, SYGVQD (reference sequence). V shed 0 bases and J shed 1 base, with 6 bases lying between them.

The sample holds many counts of this clonotype. CDR3 nucleotide sequence: TGTGCCAGCAGTGAAGTGGCCACCACCGGGGAGCTGTTTTTT. Amino acids: CASSEVATTGELFF. The chain carries TRBV2 and TRBJ2-2; D call uncertain. The CDR3 is made up of 14 amino acids. The V gene's germline CDR1 is SNHLY and CDR2 FYNNEI. V lost 1 base to trimming and J lost 4 bases, with 7 bases between them.

The J gene is TRBJ2-1, the V gene TRBV2; 11 positions match TRBD2. Germline assignment: CDR1 SNHLY and CDR2 FYNNEI. V trimming: 7 bases; J trimming: 8 bases; junction bases outside the gene matches: 7. The length of the CDR3 is 14 residues. The CDR3 is CASISGRAIDEQFF. DNA of the CDR3: TGTGCCAGCATTAGCGGGAGGGCCATCGATGAGCAGTTCTTC. Together with reference TRBV2 and TRBJ2-1, the CDR3 gives the full variable domain: EPEVTQTPSHQVTQMGQEVILRCVPISNHLYFYWYRQILGQKVEFLVSFYNNEISEKSEIFDDQFSVERPDGSNFTLKIRSTKLEDSAMYFCASISGRAIDEQFFGPGTRLTVL.

This clonotype was observed at least ten times. V usage is TRBV7-2 and J usage is TRBJ2-5; a weak D match, TRBD1 (6 bases). Trimming pared 4 bases from V and 5 bases from J, leaving 11 bases between. The CDR3 loop spans 13 amino acids. The germline CDR1 and CDR2 sequences are SGHTA and FQGNSA. The CDR3 reads CASSWGHRETQYF. The CDR3 region has the DNA TGTGCCAGCAGCTGGGGACACAGGGAGACCCAGTACTTC.

A word on this clonotype: The junction differs from germline at one of its ends, possibly a read error. The genes are TRBV12-3 or TRBV12-4 and TRBJ2-2, with D perhaps TRBD2 (6 bases). The length of the CDR3 is 14 residues. The CDR3 loop reads CASSFVGGYGELLF. DNA of the CDR3: TGTGCCAGCAGTTTTGTGGGGGGATACGGGGAGCTGCTTTTT.

At least ten counts were recorded for this clonotype. A read error may produce the germline difference seen at one junction end. The chain uses TRBV24-1 and TRBJ2-2; no clear D gene. Germline-derived CDR1 and CDR2 are KGHDR and SFDVKD. The length of the CDR3 is 12 residues. For the CDR3, the DNA is TGTGCCATACAACCGAATACCGGGGAGCTGTTTTTT. Protein: CAIQPNTGELFF.

This clonotype was observed many times. The V call is TRBV7-2, the J call TRBJ1-6; maybe TRBD1 (5 bases). The germline CDR1 and CDR2 sequences are SGHTA and FQGNSA. The CDR3 runs to 19 residues. Trimming shortened V by 5 bases and J by 0 bases, and 20 bases separated the two germline ends. CDR3 protein: CASSQPGGALGSYNSPLHF. The CDR3 DNA sequence: TGTGCCAGCAGCCAGCCGGGGGGAGCCTTGGGCTCCTATAATTCACCCCTCCACTTT.

This clonotype came up many times. The chain recombines TRBV7-2 with TRBJ2-7; 8 bases fit TRBD1. The ends lost 2 bases at V and 3 bases at J; junction bases unmatched: 3. Germline CDR1 SGHTA, CDR2 FQGNSA. This CDR3 contains 14 residues. CDR3 region: CASSLSTGDYEQYF. The CDR3 DNA is TGTGCCAGCAGCTTATCGACAGGGGACTACGAGCAGTACTTC.